Listed here are 15 T cell receptor beta chains from one sample, sequenced in a study of post-analysis software for immune sequencing data. Findings of the study overall: Patients had higher frequencies than controls of roughly 5 TRBV segments, including TRBV5-6, TRBV5-1 and TRBV20-1.

Every TCR beta cDNA library bore unique molecular identifiers. TCRdb analysed the PCR reads with MiXCR anew, one entry per CDR3 protein. The data hold about 770,000 distinct CDR3 sequences, with about 43% observed a single time. The antigens these receptors bind are not known. The sequenced material came from blood. These receptors came from a girl aged 5-17 years with multiple sclerosis.

This clonotype was recorded at least ten times. The chain employs TRBV30 and TRBJ1-1; a possible D gene is TRBD1 (5 bases). V lost 5 bases, J lost 6 bases, and 19 bases lay in between. The CDR3 has 14 amino acids. Germline-derived CDR1 and CDR2 are GTSNPN and SVGIG (reference sequence). The CDR3 coding sequence is TGTGCCTGGGCCCCCTTTGGGGGAGCCCCTGAAGCTTTCTTT. This translates into CAWAPFGGAPEAFF.

V gene TRBV20-1 combines with J gene TRBJ2-1; 11 bases align to TRBD2. The CDR3 covers 13 residues. V shed 5 bases, J shed 6 bases, and the junction held 3 bases outside the gene matches. Germline CDR1 and CDR2: DFQATT and SNEGSKA (reference sequence). CDR3 sequence (DNA): TGCAGTGCTCTAGCGGGAGGTGCCAATGAGCAGTTCTTC. Amino acid sequence: CSALAGGANEQFF.

The chain employs TRBV4-1 and TRBJ2-1, with 14 bases that match TRBD2. The CDR3 totals 19 residues. V lost 0 bases to trimming and J lost 1 base; unmatched junction nucleotides: 5. CDR1 is MGHRA, CDR2 YSYEKL, per germline. The CDR3 spells CASSQEGTSGSFSYNEQFF. CDR3 sequence (DNA): TGCGCCAGCAGCCAAGAAGGGACTAGCGGGAGTTTTTCCTACAATGAGCAGTTCTTC.

The J gene is TRBJ2-4, the V gene TRBV12-3 or TRBV12-4, with a possible D match to TRBD2 (5 bases). The CDR3 consists of 11 residues. The V gene lost 3 bases and the J gene lost 14 bases, with 11 bases spanning the gap. The CDR3 sequence: CASSFDQRKYF. CDR3 nucleotide sequence: TGTGCCAGCAGTTTTGATCAGCGGAAGTACTTC.

The chain is built from TRBV6-1 and TRBJ2-3; D is possibly TRBD2 (6 bases). Trimming removed 5 bases from V and 3 bases from J, with 18 bases in between. This CDR3 contains 16 residues. Germline V gives CDR1 MNHNS, CDR2 SASEGT. In DNA, the CDR3 is TGTGCCAGCAGTCGGACTATCGGAGAAGGGACAGATACGCAGTATTTT. Translation: CASSRTIGEGTDTQYF.

V usage is TRBV4-1 and J usage is TRBJ2-3, with 12 bases that match TRBD2. Germline CDR1 and CDR2: MGHRA and YSYEKL. The ends lost 4 bases at V and 2 bases at J; junction bases unmatched: 7. The length of the CDR3 is 17 residues. Here the CDR3 DNA reads TGCGCCAGCAGCCTCGCGGGACTAGCGGGTCACACAGATACGCAGTATTTT. It yields the protein CASSLAGLAGHTDTQYF.

This clonotype was seen only a few times. CDR3 loop: CASSLVGLLKTTNEKLFF. The CDR3 DNA follows: TGTGCCAGCAGCTTAGTGGGGCTCTTGAAAACAACTAATGAAAAACTGTTTTTT. The chain joins TRBV7-2 to TRBJ1-4; D is possibly TRBD1 (5 bases). V gave up 1 base and J gave up 0 bases, with 15 bases separating them. CDR3 length: 18 amino acids. Germline CDR1 and CDR2: SGHTA and FQGNSA.

This clonotype has only a few counts. The chain links TRBV27 to TRBJ2-3, with a possible D match to TRBD1 (5 bases). The CDR3 extends over 12 amino acids. The germline V gene encodes CDR1 MNHEY and CDR2 SMNVEV (reference sequence). V was pared by 4 bases and J by 8 bases, with 10 bases between. The CDR3 region has the DNA TGTGCCAGCAGTTCCAGGGTTACTACGCAGTATTTT. Translated, it gives CASSSRVTTQYF.

CDR3 region: CASSLENWPGQGARHTGELFF. The DNA for the CDR3 is TGCGCCAGCAGCTTGGAAAATTGGCCTGGACAGGGGGCGCGGCACACCGGGGAGCTGTTTTTT. The chain carries TRBV5-1 and TRBJ2-2; 11 bases are a match to TRBD1. The junction had 16 bases not matched to a gene; V was cut back by 0 bases and J by 3 bases. There are 21 residues in the CDR3. Germline loops: CDR1 SGHRS, CDR2 YFSETQ.

This sequence joins TRBV6-2 or TRBV6-3 and TRBJ2-7; D gene uncertain. Germline assignment: CDR1 MNHEY and CDR2 SVGEGT. This CDR3 region has 14 residues. V was pared by 0 bases and J by 3 bases, with 9 bases between. CDR3 sequence reads: CASSYSVLNYEQYF. The CDR3 DNA follows: TGTGCCAGCAGTTACTCGGTCCTCAACTACGAGCAGTACTTC.

The chain joins TRBV7-2 to TRBJ1-2; D gene unclear. Trimming cost V 0 bases and J 7 bases, with 9 bases left between them. The CDR3 extends over 13 amino acids. Germline lookup yields CDR1 SGHTA and CDR2 FQGNSA. The CDR3 region is CASSLASNGGYTF. The CDR3 nucleotides are TGTGCCAGCAGCTTAGCCAGCAACGGTGGCTACACCTTC. Full variable domain (outside the CDR3, taken from reference TRBV7-2 and TRBJ1-2): GAGVSQSPSNKVTEKGKDVELRCDPISGHTALYWYRQSLGQGLEFLIYFQGNSAPDKSGLPSDRFSAERTGGSVSTLTIQRTQQEDSAVYLCASSLASNGGYTFGSGTRLTVV.

The genes are TRBV4-2 and TRBJ2-4; D uncertain. TRBJ2-7 matches the DNA end more closely, so the J call is doubtful. This CDR3 has 15 amino acids. Germline V gene lookup returns CDR1 LGHNA and CDR2 YNFKEQ. CDR3 bases: TGTGCCAGCAGCCAAGAGTTCCTAGGGACCTACGAGCAGTACTTC. Translating gives CASSQEFLGTYEQYF.

V gene TRBV28 combines with J gene TRBJ2-3, with 15 bases that match TRBD2. V was clipped by 5 bases and J by 0 bases; unmatched bases: 9. The CDR3 has 19 amino acids. Germline loops: CDR1 MDHEN, CDR2 SYDVKM. CDR3 coding DNA: TGTGCCAGCAGTCTATTAGGACTAGCGGGAGGGGCGAGCACAGATACGCAGTATTTT. It encodes CASSLLGLAGGASTDTQYF.

This clonotype was picked up a small number of times. V is TRBV24-1 and J is TRBJ2-7, with 8 positions matching TRBD2. CDR3 length: 14 amino acids. V dropped 7 bases and J dropped 6; count of bases not matched to a gene: 10. The germline V gene encodes CDR1 KGHDR and CDR2 SFDVKD. CDR3 nucleotide sequence: TGTGCCACCAGGGATGAAGCGGGAGCGGGCGAGCAGTACTTC. Encoded protein: CATRDEAGAGEQYF.

The chain joins TRBV20-1 to TRBJ1-2; D uncertain. Germline V gives CDR1 DFQATT, CDR2 SNEGSKA (reference sequence). The ends were cut back, 0 bases at V and 4 bases at J, with 6 bases in the middle. This CDR3 has 12 residues. The CDR3 sequence: CSARDHPYGYTF. Here the CDR3 DNA reads TGCAGTGCTAGAGACCACCCCTATGGCTACACCTTC.